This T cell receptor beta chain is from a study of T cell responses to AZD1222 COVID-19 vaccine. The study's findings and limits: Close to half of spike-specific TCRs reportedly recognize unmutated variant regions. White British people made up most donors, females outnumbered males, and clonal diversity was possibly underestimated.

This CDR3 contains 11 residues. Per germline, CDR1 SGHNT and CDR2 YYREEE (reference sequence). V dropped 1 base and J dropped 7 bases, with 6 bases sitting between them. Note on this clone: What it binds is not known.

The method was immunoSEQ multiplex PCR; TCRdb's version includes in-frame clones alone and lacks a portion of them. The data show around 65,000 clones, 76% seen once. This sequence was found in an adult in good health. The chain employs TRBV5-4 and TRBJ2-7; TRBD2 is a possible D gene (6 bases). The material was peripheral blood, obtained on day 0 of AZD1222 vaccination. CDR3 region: CASSLRGEQYF. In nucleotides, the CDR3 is TGTGCCAGCAGCTTGCGGGGGGAGCAGTACTTC.